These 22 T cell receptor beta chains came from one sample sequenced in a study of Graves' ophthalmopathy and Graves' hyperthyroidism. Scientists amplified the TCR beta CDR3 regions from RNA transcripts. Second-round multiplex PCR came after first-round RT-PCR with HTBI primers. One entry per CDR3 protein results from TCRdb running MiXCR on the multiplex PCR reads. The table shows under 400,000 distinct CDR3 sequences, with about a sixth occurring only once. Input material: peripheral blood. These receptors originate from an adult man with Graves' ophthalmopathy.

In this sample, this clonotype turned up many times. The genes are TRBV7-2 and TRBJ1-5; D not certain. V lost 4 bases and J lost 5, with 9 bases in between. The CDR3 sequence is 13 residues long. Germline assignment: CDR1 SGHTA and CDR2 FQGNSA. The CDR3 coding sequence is TGTGCCAGCAGCTCTGCCGGGGATCAGCCCCAGCATTTT. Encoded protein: CASSSAGDQPQHF.

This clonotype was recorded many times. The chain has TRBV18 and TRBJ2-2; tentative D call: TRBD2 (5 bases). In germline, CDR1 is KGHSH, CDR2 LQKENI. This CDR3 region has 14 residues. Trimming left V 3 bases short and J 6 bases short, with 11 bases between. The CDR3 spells CASSPLRGPGELFF. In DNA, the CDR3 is TGTGCCAGCTCACCTTTACGAGGGCCCGGGGAGCTGTTTTTT. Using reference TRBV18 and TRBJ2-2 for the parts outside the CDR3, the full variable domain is NAGVMQNPRHLVRRRGQEARLRCSPMKGHSHVYWYRQLPEEGLKFMVYLQKENIIDESGMPKERFSAEFPKEGPSILRIQQVVRGDSAAYFCASSPLRGPGELFFGEGSRLTVL.

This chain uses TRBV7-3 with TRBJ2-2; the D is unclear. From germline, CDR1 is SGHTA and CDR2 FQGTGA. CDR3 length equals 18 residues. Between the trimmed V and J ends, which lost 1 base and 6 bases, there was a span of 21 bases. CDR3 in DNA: TGTGCCAGCAGCTTAAGGGGTGGGTTCGCGTCCGAACCCGGGGAGCTGTTTTTT. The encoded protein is CASSLRGGFASEPGELFF.

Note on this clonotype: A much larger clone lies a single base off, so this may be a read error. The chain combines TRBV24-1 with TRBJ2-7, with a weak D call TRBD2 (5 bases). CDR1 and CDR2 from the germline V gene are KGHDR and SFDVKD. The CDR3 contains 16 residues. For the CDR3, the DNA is TGTGCCATCAGTGATCCCCCGAGGGCTGACCGCTACGAGCAGTACTTC. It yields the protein CAISDPPRADRYEQYF.

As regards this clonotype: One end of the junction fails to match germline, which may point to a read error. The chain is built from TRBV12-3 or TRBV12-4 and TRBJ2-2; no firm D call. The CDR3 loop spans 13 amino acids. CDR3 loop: CASSPSNIGELFF. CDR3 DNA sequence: TGTGCCAGCAGTCCTTCTAACATCGGGGAGCTGTTTTTT.

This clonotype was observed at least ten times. CDR3 nucleotide sequence: TGCAGCGCCTCCCAGGATCGTAGCACTGAAGCTTTCTTT. Residues: CSASQDRSTEAFF. This rearrangement joins TRBV29-1 to TRBJ1-1; no firm D call. The V gene's germline CDR1 is SQVTM and CDR2 ANQGSEA. This CDR3 has 13 amino acids. The ends were cut back, 7 bases at V and 4 bases at J, with 16 bases in the middle. Combining the CDR3 with reference TRBV29-1 and TRBJ1-1 gives the whole variable domain SAVISQKPSRDICQRGTSLTIQCQVDSQVTMMFWYRQQPGQSLTLIATANQGSEATYESGFVIDKFPISRPNLTFSTLTVSNMSPEDSSIYLCSASQDRSTEAFFGQGTRLTVV.

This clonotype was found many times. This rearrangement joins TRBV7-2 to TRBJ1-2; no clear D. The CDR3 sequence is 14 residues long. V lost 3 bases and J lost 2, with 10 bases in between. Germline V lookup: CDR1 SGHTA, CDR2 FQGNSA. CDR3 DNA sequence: TGTGCCAGCAGCTTGGTACACAGCAACTATGGCTACACCTTC. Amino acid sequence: CASSLVHSNYGYTF.

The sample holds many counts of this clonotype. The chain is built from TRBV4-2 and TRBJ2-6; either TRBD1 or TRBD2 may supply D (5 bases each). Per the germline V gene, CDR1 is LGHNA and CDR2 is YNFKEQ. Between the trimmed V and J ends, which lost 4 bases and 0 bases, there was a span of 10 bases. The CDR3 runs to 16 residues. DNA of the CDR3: TGTGCCAGCAGCCTCCGTGGGGGCTCTGGGGCCAACGTCCTGACTTTC. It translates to CASSLRGGSGANVLTF.

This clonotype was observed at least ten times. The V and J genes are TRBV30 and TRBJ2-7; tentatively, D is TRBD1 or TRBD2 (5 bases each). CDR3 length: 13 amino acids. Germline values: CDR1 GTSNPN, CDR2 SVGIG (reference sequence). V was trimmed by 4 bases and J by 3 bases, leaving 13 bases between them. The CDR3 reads CAWTKAGSYEQYF. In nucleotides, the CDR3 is TGTGCCTGGACTAAGGCAGGGAGCTACGAGCAGTACTTC.

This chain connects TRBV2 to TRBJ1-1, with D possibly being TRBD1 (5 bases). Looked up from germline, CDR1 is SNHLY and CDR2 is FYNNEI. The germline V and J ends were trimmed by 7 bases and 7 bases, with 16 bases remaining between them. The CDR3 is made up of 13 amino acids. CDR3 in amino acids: CASNYFREGEAFF. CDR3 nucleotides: TGTGCCAGCAACTACTTCAGGGAGGGTGAAGCTTTCTTT.

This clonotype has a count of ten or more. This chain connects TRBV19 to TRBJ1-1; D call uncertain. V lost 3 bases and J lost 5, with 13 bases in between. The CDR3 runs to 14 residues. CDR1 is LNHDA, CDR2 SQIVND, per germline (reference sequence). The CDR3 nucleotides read TGTGCCAGTAGTATGACGGGCGGGAGGACTGAAGCTTTCTTT. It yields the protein CASSMTGGRTEAFF.

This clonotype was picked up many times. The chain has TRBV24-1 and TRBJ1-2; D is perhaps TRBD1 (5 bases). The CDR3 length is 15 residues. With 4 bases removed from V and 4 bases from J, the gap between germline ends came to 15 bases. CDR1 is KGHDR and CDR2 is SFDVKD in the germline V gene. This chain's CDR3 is CATSDRTDRPYGYTF. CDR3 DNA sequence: TGTGCCACCAGTGACCGTACTGACAGACCCTATGGCTACACCTTC.

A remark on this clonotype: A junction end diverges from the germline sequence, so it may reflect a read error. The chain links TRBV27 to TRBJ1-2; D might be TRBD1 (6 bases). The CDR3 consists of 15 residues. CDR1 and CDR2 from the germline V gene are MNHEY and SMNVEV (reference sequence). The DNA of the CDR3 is TGTGCCAGCAGTTTATCGGTGACAGGTTCTTATGGCTACATCTTC. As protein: CASSLSVTGSYGYIF.

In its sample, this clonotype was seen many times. The CDR3 sequence: CASSLGKYRQGLDGYTF. The CDR3 DNA follows: TGTGCCAGCAGTTTAGGGAAGTACCGACAGGGTCTGGATGGCTACACCTTC. The genes are TRBV12-3 or TRBV12-4 and TRBJ1-2, with 7 positions matching TRBD1. V was pared by 1 base and J by 6 bases, with 14 bases of the junction left unmatched. The CDR3 sequence is 17 residues long.

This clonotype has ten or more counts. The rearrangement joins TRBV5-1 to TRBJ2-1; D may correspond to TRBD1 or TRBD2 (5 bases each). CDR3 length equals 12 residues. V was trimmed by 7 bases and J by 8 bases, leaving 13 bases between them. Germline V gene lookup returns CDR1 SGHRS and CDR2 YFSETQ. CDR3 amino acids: CASGALGDEQFF. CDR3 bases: TGCGCCAGCGGGGCATTGGGGGATGAGCAGTTCTTC.

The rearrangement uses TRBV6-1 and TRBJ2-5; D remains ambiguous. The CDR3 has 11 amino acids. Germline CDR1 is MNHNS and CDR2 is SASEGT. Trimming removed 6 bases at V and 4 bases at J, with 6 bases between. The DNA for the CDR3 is TGTGCCAGCAGGACATTAGAGACCCAGTACTTC. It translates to CASRTLETQYF.

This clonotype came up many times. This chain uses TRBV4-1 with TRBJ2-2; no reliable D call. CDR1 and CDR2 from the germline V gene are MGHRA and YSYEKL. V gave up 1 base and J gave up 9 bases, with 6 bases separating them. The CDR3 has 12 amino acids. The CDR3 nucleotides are TGCGCCAGCAGCCAAGGGTCCTGGGAGCTGTTTTTT. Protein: CASSQGSWELFF.

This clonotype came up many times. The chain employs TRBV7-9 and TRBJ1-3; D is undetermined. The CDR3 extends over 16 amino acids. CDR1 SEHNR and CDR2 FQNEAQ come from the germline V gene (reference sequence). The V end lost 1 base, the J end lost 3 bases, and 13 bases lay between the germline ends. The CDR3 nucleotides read TGTGCCAGCAGCTTAGTTCGGGGTAGAATTGGAAACACCATATATTTT. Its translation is CASSLVRGRIGNTIYF.

In DNA form, the CDR3 reads TGCGCCAGCAGCTACAACAGGGGAGGGGAGACCCAGTACTTC. It specifies CASSYNRGGETQYF. The V and J genes are TRBV5-1 and TRBJ2-5; D may correspond to TRBD1 or TRBD2 (7 bases each). CDR1 and CDR2 (germline): SGHRS, YFSETQ. Between the trimmed V and J ends, which lost 3 bases and 5 bases, there was a span of 14 bases. The CDR3 totals 14 residues. The full variable domain, with the rest looked up from reference TRBV5-1 and TRBJ2-5, is KAGVTQTPRYLIKTRGQQVTLSCSPISGHRSVSWYQQTPGQGLQFLFEYFSETQRNKGNFPGRFSGRQFSNSRSEMNVSTLELGDSALYLCASSYNRGGETQYFGPGTRLLVL.

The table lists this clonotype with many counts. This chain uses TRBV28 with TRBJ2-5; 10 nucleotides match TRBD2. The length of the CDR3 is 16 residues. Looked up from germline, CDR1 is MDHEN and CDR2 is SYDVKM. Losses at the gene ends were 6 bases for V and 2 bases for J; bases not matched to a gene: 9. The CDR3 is CASSKLGLAVQETQYF. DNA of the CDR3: TGTGCCAGCAGCAAACTCGGACTAGCGGTACAAGAGACCCAGTACTTC. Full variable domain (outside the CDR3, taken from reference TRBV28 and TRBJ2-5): DVKVTQSSRYLVKRTGEKVFLECVQDMDHENMFWYRQDPGLGLRLIYFSYDVKMKEKGDIPEGYSVSREKKERFSLILESASTNQTSMYLCASSKLGLAVQETQYFGPGTRLLVL.

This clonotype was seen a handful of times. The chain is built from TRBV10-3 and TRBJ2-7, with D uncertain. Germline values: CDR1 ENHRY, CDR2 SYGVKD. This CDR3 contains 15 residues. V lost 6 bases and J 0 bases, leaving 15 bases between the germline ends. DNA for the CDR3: TGTGCCATCAGGCAACCGACGGGCAGCTCCTACGAGCAGTACTTC. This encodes CAIRQPTGSSYEQYF.

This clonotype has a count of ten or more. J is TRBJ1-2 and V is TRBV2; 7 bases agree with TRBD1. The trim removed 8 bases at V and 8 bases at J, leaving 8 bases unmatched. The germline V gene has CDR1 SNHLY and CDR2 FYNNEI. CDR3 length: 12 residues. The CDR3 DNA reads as TGTGCCAGCGAACCGACAGGGAAAGGCTACACCTTC. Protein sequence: CASEPTGKGYTF.